Presented here are 11 T cell receptor beta chains from one specimen sequenced in a study of blood T cells in healthy people across ages. Using a J-beta primer mix together with a sample-barcoded 5' primer, a second PCR was run for 7 to 11 cycles. TCRdb passed the 5' RACE reads through MiXCR, listing each CDR3 protein once. Of approximately 1,000,000 distinct CDR3 sequences in the sample, 45% were seen once. Sample: blood. The receptors derive from a woman aged 55-70 years in good health.

This clonotype came up a few times. V is TRBV11-2 and J is TRBJ2-1; D remains ambiguous. Trimming took 2 bases from V and 0 from J, leaving 8 bases between them. This CDR3 has 15 amino acids. Germline V gene data show CDR1 as SGHAT and CDR2 as FQNNGV. CDR3 nucleotide sequence: TGTGCCAGCAGCTTACAGCGTAGCTCCTACAATGAGCAGTTCTTC. Protein sequence: CASSLQRSSYNEQFF.

The V gene is TRBV27, the J gene TRBJ2-4; D is uncertain. The closer fit of TRBJ2-7 to the DNA end suggests the J call may be wrong. The V gene's germline CDR1 is MNHEY and CDR2 SMNVEV (reference sequence). The CDR3 consists of 13 residues. DNA for the CDR3: TGTGCCAGCAGTTTCTCTCATCGGGACGAGCAGTACTTC. This gives the protein CASSFSHRDEQYF.

This clonotype has more than one count but fewer than ten. V is TRBV11-3 and J is TRBJ2-1, with 8 nucleotides matching TRBD2. Germline V gene data show CDR1 as SGHNT and CDR2 as YENEEA. J was trimmed by 8 bases and V by 5 bases; bases with no gene match: 17. CDR3 length: 17 amino acids. CDR3 region: CASSGPRRVAGFDEQFF. CDR3 DNA: TGTGCCAGCAGCGGACCCCGGAGAGTAGCGGGATTCGATGAGCAGTTCTTC.

The rearrangement joins TRBV7-6 to TRBJ1-2, with a weak D call TRBD1 (6 bases). The CDR3 is 15 amino acids. Germline V gene data show CDR1 as SGHVS and CDR2 as FNYEAQ. V lost 5 bases and J 6 bases, leaving 19 bases between the germline ends. CDR3 amino acids: CASSPQGGAGHGYTF. The CDR3 nucleotides read TGTGCCAGCAGCCCCCAAGGGGGGGCGGGCCATGGCTACACCTTC.

This clonotype was found a few times. V usage is TRBV6-6 and J usage is TRBJ2-7, with D maybe TRBD2 (6 bases). Trimming removed 7 bases from V and 1 base from J, with 17 bases in between. The CDR3 contains 15 residues. Germline V CDR1 and CDR2: MNHNY, SVGAGI (reference sequence). CDR3 sequence: CASTYGTQSSYEQYF. The CDR3 nucleotides read TGTGCCAGCACCTATGGGACTCAATCTTCCTACGAGCAGTACTTC.

The gene calls are TRBV27 and TRBJ1-5; 7 bases agree with TRBD1. CDR3 length: 13 residues. Germline V gives CDR1 MNHEY, CDR2 SMNVEV (reference sequence). After removal of 6 bases from V and 10 bases from J, the junction contained 9 bases not matched to a gene. CDR3 nucleotides: TGTGCCAGCAGCGCGGACAGGAGTCGACCCCAGCATTTT. This encodes CASSADRSRPQHF.

This rearrangement joins TRBV7-2 to TRBJ2-3; D remains ambiguous. Trimming removed 2 bases at V and 5 bases at J, with 8 bases between. The CDR3 has 13 residues. The germline V gene has CDR1 SGHTA and CDR2 FQGNSA. The CDR3 sequence: CASSLPQKDTQYF. The CDR3 nucleotides read TGTGCCAGCAGCTTACCTCAAAAAGATACGCAGTATTTT.

This clonotype was seen more than once but under ten times. The rearrangement links TRBV25-1 to TRBJ2-5; D is possibly TRBD1 (6 bases). CDR3 size: 15 residues. The germline V and J ends were trimmed by 3 bases and 5 bases, with 16 bases remaining between them. Germline CDR1 is MGHDK and CDR2 is SYGVNS. CDR3 loop: CASSDWTVVSETQYF. The CDR3, as DNA: TGTGCCAGCAGTGACTGGACAGTTGTGTCGGAGACCCAGTACTTC.

This chain connects TRBV4-1 to TRBJ2-7; D call uncertain. Germline V CDR1 and CDR2: MGHRA, YSYEKL. The CDR3 consists of 15 residues. V dropped 0 bases and J dropped 2 bases, with 11 bases sitting between them. The CDR3 protein is CASSQETNRAYEQYF. The CDR3 DNA sequence: TGCGCCAGCAGCCAAGAAACGAACAGAGCCTACGAGCAGTACTTC.

The rearrangement links TRBV6-5 to TRBJ2-7; weak D call: TRBD1 (5 bases). CDR1 is MNHEY and CDR2 is SVGAGI in the germline V gene. The V and J ends lost 2 bases and 0 bases respectively, with 14 bases between them. This CDR3 has 16 amino acids. The CDR3 region is CASSYQGSQSSYEQYF. CDR3 bases: TGTGCCAGCAGTTACCAGGGCAGCCAGAGCTCCTACGAGCAGTACTTC.

This clonotype occurred a few times. V gene TRBV5-6 combines with J gene TRBJ1-2; D not resolved. There are 14 residues in the CDR3. CDR1 and CDR2 (germline): SGHDT, YYEEEE. Between the trimmed V and J ends, which lost 2 bases and 4 bases, there was a span of 12 bases. CDR3 coding DNA: TGTGCCAGCAGCTTAGTGGAGGGCCTCTATGGCTACACCTTC. It translates to CASSLVEGLYGYTF.